These 9 T cell receptor beta chains share one sample of origin, sequenced in a study of T cells in Graves' hyperthyroidism and ophthalmopathy. RNA transcripts served as the template for amplifying TCR beta CDR3 regions. Primed by the HTBI set, a first-round RT-PCR was run on the TCR CDR3. TCRdb re-analysed the multiplex PCR reads in MiXCR, keeping a single row per CDR3 protein. The table has roughly 840,000 distinct CDR3 sequences, roughly 40% seen once. Sequencing input: blood. The receptor source for this set is a young man with Graves' hyperthyroidism.

This chain connects TRBV20-1 to TRBJ2-7, with TRBD1 matching over 10 bases. The CDR3 loop spans 15 amino acids. V lost 1 base to trimming and J lost 2 bases; unmatched junction nucleotides: 5. Germline V CDR1 and CDR2: DFQATT, SNEGSKA (reference sequence). CDR3 residues: CSARAPGQGTYEQYF. The CDR3 DNA sequence: TGCAGTGCTAGAGCCCCGGGACAGGGGACCTACGAGCAGTACTTC.

The chain recombines TRBV7-2 with TRBJ1-4; a weak D match, TRBD1 (5 bases). This CDR3 spans 15 amino acids. With 3 bases removed from V and 6 bases from J, the gap between germline ends came to 14 bases. The germline V gene has CDR1 SGHTA and CDR2 FQGNSA. The CDR3 coding sequence is TGTGCCAGCAGCTTCCGGGGCCACCTCTATGAAAAACTGTTTTTT. Translation: CASSFRGHLYEKLFF.

This clonotype was observed at least ten times. This sequence joins TRBV20-1 and TRBJ1-1; 12 nucleotides match TRBD1. The CDR3 sequence is 14 residues long. V dropped 5 bases and J dropped 1; count of bases not matched to a gene: 2. In germline, CDR1 is DFQATT, CDR2 SNEGSKA (reference sequence). The CDR3 loop reads CSAWDRGRNTEAFF. The CDR3, as DNA: TGCAGTGCTTGGGACAGGGGGCGGAACACTGAAGCTTTCTTT.

This clonotype was seen many times. The chain uses TRBV20-1 and TRBJ1-1; TRBD1 might be the D (5 bases). The germline V gene has CDR1 DFQATT and CDR2 SNEGSKA (reference sequence). V dropped 4 bases and J dropped 3 bases, with 15 bases sitting between them. The CDR3 length is 14 residues. The CDR3 sequence: CSAKARGVDTEAFF. CDR3 nucleotides: TGCAGTGCTAAGGCAAGGGGAGTCGACACTGAAGCTTTCTTT.

This clonotype appeared a few times. The rearrangement links TRBV7-9 to TRBJ1-1, with TRBD1 as a possible D gene (6 bases). Trimming removed 4 bases at V and 5 bases at J, with 17 bases between. This CDR3 has 15 amino acids. Germline V gives CDR1 SEHNR, CDR2 FQNEAQ (reference sequence). CDR3 sequence (DNA): TGTGCCAGCAGCTCGCGGCAGGGGCGGGAGACTGAAGCTTTCTTT. Its translation is CASSSRQGRETEAFF.

This clonotype was recorded at least ten times. The CDR3 DNA reads TGTGCCAGCAGCCAAACCTACGAGCAGTACTTC. The encoded protein is CASSQTYEQYF. The V call is TRBV14, the J call TRBJ2-7; D is uncertain. Between the trimmed V and J ends, which lost 2 bases and 2 bases, there was a span of 1 base. Germline CDR1 and CDR2: SGHDN and FVKESK. CDR3 length: 11 residues.

This clonotype appeared a few times. The chain has TRBV20-1 and TRBJ2-7; the D is unclear. The V gene's germline CDR1 is DFQATT and CDR2 SNEGSKA (reference sequence). The V end was cut by 1 base, the J end by 0 bases, with 10 bases between. The CDR3 loop spans 14 amino acids. The CDR3: CSARVAQSSYEQYF. In DNA form, the CDR3 reads TGCAGTGCTAGAGTGGCACAGAGCTCCTACGAGCAGTACTTC.

This clonotype was counted between two and nine times. The rearrangement joins TRBV20-1 to TRBJ1-1; D unresolved. There are 12 residues in the CDR3. The germline gives CDR1 DFQATT, CDR2 SNEGSKA (reference sequence). V was trimmed by 6 bases and J by 7 bases, leaving 15 bases between them. CDR3: CSARAGSGEAFF. The CDR3 nucleotides are TGCAGTGCCCGAGCGGGGTCCGGTGAAGCTTTCTTT.

In this sample, this clonotype turned up many times. The chain links TRBV5-1 to TRBJ1-1; no clear D gene. Per germline, CDR1 SGHRS and CDR2 YFSETQ. The CDR3 spans 12 residues. Between the trimmed V and J ends, which lost 6 bases and 3 bases, there was a span of 9 bases. This CDR3 is CASKDGYTEAFF. The CDR3 DNA sequence: TGCGCCAGCAAGGACGGGTACACTGAAGCTTTCTTT.